Detailed here is one TCR beta chain. Its antigen is currently unknown. The sample is drawn from a study of Ad26.COV2.S vaccination and SARS-CoV-2 variants. Study overall: Vaccine-arm donor from the placebo-controlled COV1001 Ad26.COV2.S trial. Study findings and constraints: Spike-specific TCR breadth in vaccine recipients exceeded that seen in placebo recipients. After vaccination, substantial breadth of spike-specific CD8+ and CD4+ responses was reported.

Indicated treatment: 19 received Ad26.COV2.S at low or high dose, single or two shots; about 5 received placebo; per-sample allocation not given. Sampling took place 63 days after the first vaccine or placebo injection. Wuhan-strain spike was delivered by a replication-incompetent Ad26 vector. Trimming took 5 bases from V and 5 from J; bases not matched to a gene: 3. CDR3 length: 13 amino acids. Clones were sequenced by immunoSEQ multiplex PCR, and TCRdb holds only the in-frame ones, with some missing. The data hold a few hundred thousand clones, with roughly 90% observed a single time. The V and J genes are TRBV12-3 or TRBV12-4 and TRBJ2-1, with 7 bases that match TRBD2. This TCR came from a person between 18 and 59 years old who received the Ad26.COV2.S COVID-19 vaccine or a placebo. Sequences were derived from peripheral blood, sampled in a trial of Ad26.COV2.S vaccine versus placebo. In nucleotides, the CDR3 is TGTGCCAGCAGTATCGGGACTAACAATGAGCAGTTCTTC. This sequence encodes CASSIGTNNEQFF.